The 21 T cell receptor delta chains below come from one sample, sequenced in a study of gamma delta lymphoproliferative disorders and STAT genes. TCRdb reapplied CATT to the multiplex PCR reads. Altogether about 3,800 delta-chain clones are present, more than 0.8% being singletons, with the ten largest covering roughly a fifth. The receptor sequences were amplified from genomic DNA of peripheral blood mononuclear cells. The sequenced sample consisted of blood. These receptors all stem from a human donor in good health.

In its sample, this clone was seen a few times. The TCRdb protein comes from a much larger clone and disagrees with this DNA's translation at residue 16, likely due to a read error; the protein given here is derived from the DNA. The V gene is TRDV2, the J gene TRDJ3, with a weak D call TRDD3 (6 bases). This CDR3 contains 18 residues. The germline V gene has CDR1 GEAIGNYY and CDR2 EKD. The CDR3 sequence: CACDTAGERSWDTRQTFF. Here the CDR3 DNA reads TGTGCCTGTGACACGGCTGGGGAGAGATCCTGGGACACCCGACAGACGTTTTTC.

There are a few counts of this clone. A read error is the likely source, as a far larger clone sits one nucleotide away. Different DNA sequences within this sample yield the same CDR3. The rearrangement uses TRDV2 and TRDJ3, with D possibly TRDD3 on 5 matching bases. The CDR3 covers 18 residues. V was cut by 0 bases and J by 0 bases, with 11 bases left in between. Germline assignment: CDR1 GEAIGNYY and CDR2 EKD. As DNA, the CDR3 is TGTGCCTGTGACACCGGGGGGCCAAGCTCCTGGGACACCCGACAGATGTTTTTC. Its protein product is CACDTGGPSSWDTRQMFF.

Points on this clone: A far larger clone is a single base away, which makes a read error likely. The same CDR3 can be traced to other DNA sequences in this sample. The CDR3 region has the DNA TGTGCCTGCGACACCGTCGGGAGGAACACCGATAAACTCATCTTT. This translates into CACDTVGRNTDKLIF. The chain has TRDV2 and TRDJ1; D is unresolved. Germline CDR1 reads GEAIGNYY; CDR2 reads EKD. The CDR3 covers 15 residues.

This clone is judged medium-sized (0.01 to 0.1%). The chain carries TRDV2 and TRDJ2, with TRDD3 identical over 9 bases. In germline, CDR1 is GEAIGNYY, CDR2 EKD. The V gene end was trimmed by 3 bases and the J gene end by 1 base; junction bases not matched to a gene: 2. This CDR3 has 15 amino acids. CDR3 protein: CACDVLGDLTAQLFF. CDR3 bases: TGTGCCTGTGACGTACTGGGGGATTTGACAGCACAACTCTTCTTT.

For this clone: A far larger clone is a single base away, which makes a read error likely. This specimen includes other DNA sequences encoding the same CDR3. CDR3 loop: CACDTGGYRSSWDTRQMFF. The CDR3, as DNA: TGTGCCTGTGACACGGGGGGATACAGGAGCTCCTGGGATACCCGACAGATGTTTTTC. The chain couples TRDV2 to TRDJ3, with TRDD3 matching over 9 bases. This CDR3 spans 19 amino acids. From germline, CDR1 is GEAIGNYY and CDR2 EKD.

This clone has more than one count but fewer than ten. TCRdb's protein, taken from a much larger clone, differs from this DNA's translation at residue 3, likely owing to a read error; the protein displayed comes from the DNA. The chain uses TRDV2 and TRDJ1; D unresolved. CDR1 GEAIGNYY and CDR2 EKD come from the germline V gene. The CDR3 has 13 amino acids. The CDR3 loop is CARDTIGTDKLIF. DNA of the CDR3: TGTGCCCGTGACACGATTGGGACCGATAAACTCATCTTT.

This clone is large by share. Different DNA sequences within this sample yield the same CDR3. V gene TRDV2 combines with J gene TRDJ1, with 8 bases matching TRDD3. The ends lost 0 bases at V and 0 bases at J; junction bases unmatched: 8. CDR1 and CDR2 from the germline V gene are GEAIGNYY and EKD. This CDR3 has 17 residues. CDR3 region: CACDTLTLGEYTDKLIF. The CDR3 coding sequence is TGTGCCTGTGACACCCTAACTCTGGGGGAGTACACCGATAAACTCATCTTT.

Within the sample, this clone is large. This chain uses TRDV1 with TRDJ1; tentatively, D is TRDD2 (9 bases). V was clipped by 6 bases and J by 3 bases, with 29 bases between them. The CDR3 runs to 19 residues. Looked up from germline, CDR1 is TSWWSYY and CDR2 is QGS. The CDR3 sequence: CALGPFLRVLGDLSDKLIF. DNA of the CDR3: TGTGCTCTTGGCCCCTTCCTACGGGTTCTGGGGGACCTCTCCGATAAACTCATCTTT.

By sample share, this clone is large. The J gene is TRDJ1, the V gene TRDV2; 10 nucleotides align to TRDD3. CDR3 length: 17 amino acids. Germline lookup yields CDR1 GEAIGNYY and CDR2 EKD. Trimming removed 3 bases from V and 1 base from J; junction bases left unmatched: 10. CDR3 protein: CACDGLGDDWATDKLIF. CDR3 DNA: TGTGCCTGTGACGGACTGGGGGATGATTGGGCCACCGATAAACTCATCTTT.

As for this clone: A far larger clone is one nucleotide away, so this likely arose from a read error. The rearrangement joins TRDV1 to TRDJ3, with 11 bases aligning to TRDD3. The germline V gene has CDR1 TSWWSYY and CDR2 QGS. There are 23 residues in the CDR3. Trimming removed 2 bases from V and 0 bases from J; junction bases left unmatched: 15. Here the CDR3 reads CALGEGLTDWGITSSWDTRQMFF. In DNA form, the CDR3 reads TGTGCTCTTGGGGAAGGGTTGACGGACTGGGGGATAACCTCCTCCTGGGACACCCGACAGATGTTTTTC.

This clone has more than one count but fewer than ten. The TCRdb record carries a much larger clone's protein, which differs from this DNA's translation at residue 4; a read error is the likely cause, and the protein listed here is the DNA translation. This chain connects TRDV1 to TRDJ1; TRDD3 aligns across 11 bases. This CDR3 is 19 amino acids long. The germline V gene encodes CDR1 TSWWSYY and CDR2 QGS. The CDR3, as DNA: TGTGCTCTTGAGGAACTGTCCTACCCTGGGGGATACTTTGGCGATAAACTCATCTTT. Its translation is CALEELSYPGGYFGDKLIF.

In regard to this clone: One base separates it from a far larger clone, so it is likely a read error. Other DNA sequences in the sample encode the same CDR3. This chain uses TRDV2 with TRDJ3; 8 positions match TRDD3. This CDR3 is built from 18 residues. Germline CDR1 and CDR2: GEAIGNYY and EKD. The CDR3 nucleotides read TGTGCCTGTGACACCGCTGGGGGAAGCTCCTGGGACACCCGGCAGATGTTTTTC. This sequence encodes CACDTAGGSSWDTRQMFF.

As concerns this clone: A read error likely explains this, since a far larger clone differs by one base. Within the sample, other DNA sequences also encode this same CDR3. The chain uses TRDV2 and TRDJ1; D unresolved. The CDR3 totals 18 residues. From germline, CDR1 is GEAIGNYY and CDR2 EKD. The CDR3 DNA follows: TGTGCCTGTGACCGAGTAAGCGGATTCCGCTCGACCACCGATAAGCTCATCTTT. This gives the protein CACDRVSGFRSTTDKLIF.

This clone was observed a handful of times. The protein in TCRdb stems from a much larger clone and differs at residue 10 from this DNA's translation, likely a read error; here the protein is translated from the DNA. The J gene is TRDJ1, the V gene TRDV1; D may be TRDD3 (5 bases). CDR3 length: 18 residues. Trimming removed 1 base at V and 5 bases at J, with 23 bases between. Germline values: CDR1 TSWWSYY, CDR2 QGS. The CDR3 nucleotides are TGTGCTCTTGGGGAACGGGAATATGCGATCCTGGGACCGGATAAACTCATCTTT. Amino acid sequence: CALGEREYAILGPDKLIF.

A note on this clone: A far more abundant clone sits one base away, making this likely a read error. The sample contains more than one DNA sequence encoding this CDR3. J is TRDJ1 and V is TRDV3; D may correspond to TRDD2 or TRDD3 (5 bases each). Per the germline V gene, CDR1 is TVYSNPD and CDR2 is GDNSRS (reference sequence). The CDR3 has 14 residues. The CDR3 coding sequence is TGTGCTTTTAGATCCCTACCGGGGGGCGATAAACTCATCTTT. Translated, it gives CAFRSLPGGDKLIF. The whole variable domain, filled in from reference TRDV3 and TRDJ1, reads CDKVTQSSPDQTVASGSEVVLLCTYDTVYSNPDLFWYRIRPDYSFQFVFYGDNSRSEGADFTQGRFSVKHILTQKAFHLVISPVRTEDSATYYCAFRSLPGGDKLIFGKGTRVTVEP.

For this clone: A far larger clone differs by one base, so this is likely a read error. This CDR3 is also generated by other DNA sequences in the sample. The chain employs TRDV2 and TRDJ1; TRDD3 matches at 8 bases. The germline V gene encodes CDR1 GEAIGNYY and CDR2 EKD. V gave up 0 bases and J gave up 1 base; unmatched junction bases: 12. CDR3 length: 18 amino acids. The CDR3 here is CACDTVGGGYGVTDKLIF. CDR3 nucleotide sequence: TGTGCCTGTGACACCGTCGGCGGGGGATATGGGGTCACCGATAAACTCATCTTT.

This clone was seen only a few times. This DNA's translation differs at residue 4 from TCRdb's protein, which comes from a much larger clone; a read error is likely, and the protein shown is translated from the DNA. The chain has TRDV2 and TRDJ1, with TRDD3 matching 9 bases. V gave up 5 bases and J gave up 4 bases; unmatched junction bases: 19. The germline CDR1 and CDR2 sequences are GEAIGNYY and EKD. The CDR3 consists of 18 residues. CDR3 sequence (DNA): TGTGCCTGTGGCACGGTAAGGGGGATACAAGAGGAGGGCGATAAACTCATCTTT. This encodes CACGTVRGIQEEGDKLIF.

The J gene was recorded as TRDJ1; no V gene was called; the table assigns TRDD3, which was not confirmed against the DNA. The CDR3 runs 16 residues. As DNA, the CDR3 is TGTGCCATCCCCCCTGGGGGATACCTGTACACCGATAAACTCATCTTT. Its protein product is CAIPPGGYLYTDKLIF.

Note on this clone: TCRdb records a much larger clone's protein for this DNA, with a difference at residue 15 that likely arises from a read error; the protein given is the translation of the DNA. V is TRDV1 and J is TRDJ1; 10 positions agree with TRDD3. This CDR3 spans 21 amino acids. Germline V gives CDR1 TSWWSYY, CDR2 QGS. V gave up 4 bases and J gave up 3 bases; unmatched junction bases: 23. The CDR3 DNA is TGTGCTCTTGGGGGGGGATTTTACCACCTAGAGTGGGGGATACATTCCGATAAACTCATCTTT. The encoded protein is CALGGGFYHLEWGIHSDKLIF.

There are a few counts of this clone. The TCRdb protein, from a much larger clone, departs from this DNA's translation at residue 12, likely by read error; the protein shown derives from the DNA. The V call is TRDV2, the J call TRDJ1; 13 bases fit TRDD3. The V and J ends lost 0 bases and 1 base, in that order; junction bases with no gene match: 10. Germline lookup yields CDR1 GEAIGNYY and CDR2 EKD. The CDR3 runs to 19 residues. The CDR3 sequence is CACDTRYWGIRRTTDKLIF. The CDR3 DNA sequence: TGTGCCTGTGACACCCGATACTGGGGGATACGCAGGACCACCGATAAACTCATCTTT.

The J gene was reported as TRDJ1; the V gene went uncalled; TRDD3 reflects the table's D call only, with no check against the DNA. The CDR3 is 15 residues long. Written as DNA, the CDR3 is TGTGCCTCCCTTAAACGTGACTGGGGGATTGATAAACTCATCTTT. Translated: CASLKRDWGIDKLIF.